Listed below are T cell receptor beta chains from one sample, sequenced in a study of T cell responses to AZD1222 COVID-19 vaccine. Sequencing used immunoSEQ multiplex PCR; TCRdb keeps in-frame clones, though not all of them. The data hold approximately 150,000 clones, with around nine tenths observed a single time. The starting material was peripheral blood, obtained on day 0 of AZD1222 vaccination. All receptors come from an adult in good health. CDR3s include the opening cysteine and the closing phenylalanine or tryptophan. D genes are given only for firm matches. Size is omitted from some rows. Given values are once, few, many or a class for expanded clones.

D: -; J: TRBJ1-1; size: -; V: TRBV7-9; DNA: TGTGCCAGCAGCTTAGGGATGGGAGAGGGGACTGAAGCTTTCTTT; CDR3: CASSLGMGEGTEAFF
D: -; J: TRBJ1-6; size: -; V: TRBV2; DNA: TGTGCCAGCAGTGAAAGTCAGGCCCAGAATTCACCCCTCCACTTT; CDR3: CASSESQAQNSPLHF
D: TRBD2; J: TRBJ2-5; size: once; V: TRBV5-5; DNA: TGTGCCAGCAGCTTATTAGCGGGGGGAGGGGAAGAGACCCAGTACTTC; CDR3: CASSLLAGGGEETQYF
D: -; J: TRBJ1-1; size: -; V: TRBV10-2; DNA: TGCGCCACTTCGACAGCAATGAACACTGAAGCTTTCTTT; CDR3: CATSTAMNTEAFF
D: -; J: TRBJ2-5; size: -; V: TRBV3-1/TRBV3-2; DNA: TGTGCCAGCAGCCAAGATCTTGCAGGGAGGAGAGAGACCCAGTACTTC; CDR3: CASSQDLAGRRETQYF
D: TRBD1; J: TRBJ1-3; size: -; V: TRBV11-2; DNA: TGTGCCAGCAGCCCCGACAGGGTCTCTGGAAACACCATATATTTT; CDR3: CASSPDRVSGNTIYF
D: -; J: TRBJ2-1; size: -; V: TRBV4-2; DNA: TGTGCCAGCAGCCAAGCGTCCCCTTCACTAGTTTTGTGGCCTGAGCAGTTCTTC; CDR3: CASSQASPSLVLWPEQFF
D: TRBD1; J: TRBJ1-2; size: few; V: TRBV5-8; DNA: TGTGCCAGCAGCACCCCCGGGACAGGGGGTGACTATGGCTACACCTTC; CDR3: CASSTPGTGGDYGYTF
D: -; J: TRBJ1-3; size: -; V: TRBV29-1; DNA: TGCAGCGTTGAATCGGGGTACGGAAACACCATATATTTT; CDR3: CSVESGYGNTIYF
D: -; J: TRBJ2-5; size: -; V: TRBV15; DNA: TGTGCCACCAGCAGAGAGATTAACCAAGAGACCCAGTACTTC; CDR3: CATSREINQETQYF
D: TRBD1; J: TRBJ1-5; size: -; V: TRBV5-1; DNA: TGCGCCAGCAGCTTCGGGACAGGGGTCAATCAGCCCCAGCATTTT; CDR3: CASSFGTGVNQPQHF
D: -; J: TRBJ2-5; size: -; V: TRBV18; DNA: TGTGCCAGCCTTTTAGACAGACAAGAGACCCAGTACTTC; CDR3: CASLLDRQETQYF
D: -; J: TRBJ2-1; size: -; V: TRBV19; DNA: TGTGCCAGTAGTATAGAGGGGAACTTCTACAATGAGCAGTTCTTC; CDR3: CASSIEGNFYNEQFF
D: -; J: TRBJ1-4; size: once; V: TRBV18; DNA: TGTGCCAGCTCACCACTTGGGGGAACTAATGAAAAACTGTTTTTT; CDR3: CASSPLGGTNEKLFF
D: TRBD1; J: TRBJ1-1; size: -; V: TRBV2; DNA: TGTGCCAGCAGGATTCAGGGGGGGACAGGGAACACTGAAGCTTTCTTT; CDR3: CASRIQGGTGNTEAFF
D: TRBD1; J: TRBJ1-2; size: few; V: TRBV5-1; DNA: TGCGCCAGCAGCTACTCCGGGACAGTCTATGGCTACACCTTC; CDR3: CASSYSGTVYGYTF
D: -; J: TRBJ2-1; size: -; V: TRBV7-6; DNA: TGTGCCAGCAGCTTAAAGCCTACCCGACACAATGAGCAGTTCTTC; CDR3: CASSLKPTRHNEQFF
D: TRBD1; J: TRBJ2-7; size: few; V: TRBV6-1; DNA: TGTGCCAGCAGTGAAATGCCGGGACAGGGGAACGAGCAGTACTTC; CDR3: CASSEMPGQGNEQYF
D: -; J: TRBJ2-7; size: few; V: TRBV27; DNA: TGTGCCAGCAGCGCAGAACTAGGGAAGCAGTACTTC; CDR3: CASSAELGKQYF
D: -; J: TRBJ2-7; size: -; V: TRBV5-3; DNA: TGTGCCAGAAGCTTGTTGGGACACCCCTACGAGCAGTACTTC; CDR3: CARSLLGHPYEQYF
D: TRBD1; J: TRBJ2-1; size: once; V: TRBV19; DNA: TGTGCCAGTAGTGAAGGACAGGGCCCATACAATGAGCAGTTCTTC; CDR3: CASSEGQGPYNEQFF
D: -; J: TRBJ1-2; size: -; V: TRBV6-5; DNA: TGTGCCAGCAGTTACCGGGGTATGGGCTACACCTTC; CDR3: CASSYRGMGYTF
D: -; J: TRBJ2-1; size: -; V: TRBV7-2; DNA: TGTGCCAGCAGCTCGGACTTTCGGGGGTACAATGAGCAGTTCTTC; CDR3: CASSSDFRGYNEQFF
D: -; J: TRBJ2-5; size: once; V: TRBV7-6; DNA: TGTGCCAGCACCCCTTTCGACCTAGTAGGAGAGACCCAGTACTTC; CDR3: CASTPFDLVGETQYF
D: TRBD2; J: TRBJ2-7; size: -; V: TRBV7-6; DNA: TGTGCCAGCAGCTTAGCGTACGGGGGGGGCGAGCAGTACTTC; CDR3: CASSLAYGGGEQYF
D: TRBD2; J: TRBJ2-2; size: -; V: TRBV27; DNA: TGTGCCAGCAGTGGCCCGACTAGCGGGAGGACCGGGGAGCTGTTTTTT; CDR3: CASSGPTSGRTGELFF
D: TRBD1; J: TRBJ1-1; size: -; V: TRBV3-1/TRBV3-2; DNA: TGTGCCAGCAGAGAAACAGGGGGGGAAACTGAAGCTTTCTTT; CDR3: CASRETGGETEAFF
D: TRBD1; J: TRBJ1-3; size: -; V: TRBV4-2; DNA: TGTGCCAGCAGCCAAGAGTTTACCGGGACAGGGGGCTTGGACACCATATATTTT; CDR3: CASSQEFTGTGGLDTIYF
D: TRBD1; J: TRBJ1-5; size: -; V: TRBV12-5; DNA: TGTGCTAGTGGTTTGGTAAGGGCAGGGGGGTTTAGCAATCAGCCCCAGCATTTT; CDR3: CASGLVRAGGFSNQPQHF
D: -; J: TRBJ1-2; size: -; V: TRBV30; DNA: TGTGCCTGGGATAACCCGGACAGCTATGGCTACACCTTC; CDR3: CAWDNPDSYGYTF
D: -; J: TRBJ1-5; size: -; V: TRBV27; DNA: TGTGCCAGCAGTTCTAGGGGAGCAGGGACGGGTAGCAATCAGCCCCAGCATTTT; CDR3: CASSSRGAGTGSNQPQHF
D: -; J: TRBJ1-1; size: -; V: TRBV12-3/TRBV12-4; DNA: TGTGCCAGCAGTTCCGGAGGAGACACTGAAGCTTTCTTT; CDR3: CASSSGGDTEAFF
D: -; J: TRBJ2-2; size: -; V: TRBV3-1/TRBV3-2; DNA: TGTGCCAGCAGCCAAGTAGAGAACACCGGGGAGCTGTTTTTT; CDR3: CASSQVENTGELFF
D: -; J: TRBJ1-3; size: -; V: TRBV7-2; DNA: TGTGCCAGCAGCTTAATAGGGATTACCTCTGGAAACACCATATATTTT; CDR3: CASSLIGITSGNTIYF
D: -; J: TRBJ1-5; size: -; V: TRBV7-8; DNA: TGTGCCAGCAGCTCCGGCAGAGTTAGCAATCAGCCCCAGCATTTT; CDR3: CASSSGRVSNQPQHF
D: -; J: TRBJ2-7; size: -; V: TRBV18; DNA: TGTGCCAGCTCGCCGGGTTCCCACCCCTACGAGCAGTACTTC; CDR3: CASSPGSHPYEQYF
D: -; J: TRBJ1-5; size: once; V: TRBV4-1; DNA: TGCGCCAGCAGCCCCGGGGGGTGGGATCAGCCCCAGCATTTT; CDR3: CASSPGGWDQPQHF
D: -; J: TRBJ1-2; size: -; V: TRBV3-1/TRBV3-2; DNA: TGTGCCAGCAGCCAAGAGGGCGGGGGTGGCTACACCTTC; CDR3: CASSQEGGGGYTF
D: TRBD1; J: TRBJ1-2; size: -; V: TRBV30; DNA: TGTGCCTGGAGTGCGGGGACAGTCCTATCCTACACCTTC; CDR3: CAWSAGTVLSYTF
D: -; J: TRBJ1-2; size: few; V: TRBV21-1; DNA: TGTGCCAGCATCGATGGACAGGGAAGGCAGCCTGGCTACACCTTC; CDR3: CASIDGQGRQPGYTF
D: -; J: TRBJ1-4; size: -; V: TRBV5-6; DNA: TGTGCCAGCAGCGCCATCGGGTATAATGAAAAACTGTTTTTT; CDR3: CASSAIGYNEKLFF